This T cell receptor (beta chain) was retrieved from a study of blood T cell repertoires in COVID-19. Study summary: Spain, Italy and the United States supplied samples that represented acute and convalescent COVID-19. From T cells, B-cell-depleted T cells, or PBMCs came the material, which was cDNA or gDNA.

CDR1 and CDR2 (germline): MNHEY, SMNVEV (reference sequence). This CDR3 has 11 residues. V lost 8 bases and J 8 bases, leaving 13 bases between the germline ends. Original processing notes: Amplification of reference gene primers was used by the study to estimate nucleated cell counts. Some clones are missing from TCRdb's copy, which holds only in-frame ones; the method was immunoSEQ multiplex PCR. V, J and clone size reflect that table, while D and trimming were determined from the DNA. Of fewer than 110,000 clones in the sample, around 85% were seen once. The source is a woman aged 70 to 79 with active or convalescent COVID-19. Material: peripheral blood. The chain joins TRBV27 to TRBJ2-7; D possibly corresponds to TRBD2 (6 bases). CDR3 sequence (DNA): TGTGCCAGCTCGACGGGGGAGCAGCAGTACTTC. This gives the protein CASSTGEQQYF.